The clone carrying this T cell receptor beta chain was observed at least ten times. What it binds is unknown. There are 13 residues in the CDR3. The V and J ends lost 3 bases and 4 bases respectively, with 9 bases between them. The sample comes from a study of T cells in Graves' hyperthyroidism and ophthalmopathy. Points from the study as a whole: Stable hyperthyroidism was separated from ophthalmopathy by a model based on 13 V-J features.

Patients aged 18 to 65 had newly diagnosed hyperthyroidism that had lasted under 2 months. PBMCs stemmed from about 9.7 ml fresh peripheral blood. Amplified TCR beta CDR3 regions derived from RNA transcripts. A set of HTBI primers served as the primers for a first-round RT-PCR of the TCR CDR3. In TCRdb, the multiplex PCR reads were re-called with MiXCR into one record per CDR3 protein. The sample records hundreds of thousands of distinct CDR3 sequences, 15% to 18% being singletons. The specimen sequenced was blood. This chain links TRBV12-3 or TRBV12-4 with TRBJ1-2, with D unresolved. The receptor was isolated from a woman under 30 with Graves' hyperthyroidism. In DNA, the CDR3 is TGTGCCAGCAGTTTTGTTTCGGGCTATGGCTACACCTTC. This translates into CASSFVSGYGYTF.